Listed below are T cell receptor beta chains from one sample, sequenced in a study of blood T cell repertoires in COVID-19. Method: immunoSEQ multiplex PCR; TCRdb's copy keeps in-frame clones and lacks some. The sample has about 180,000 clones, 82% seen once. Sequenced: PBMCs or T cells enriched from blood (not recorded which). The source is a man aged 55 to 70 who had recovered from COVID-19. The CDR3 runs from the conserved cysteine through the conserved F or W. A D gene is named only where the DNA matches it firmly. Not all rows give a size; the values are once, few, many and, for expanded clones, a class.

j_call,clone_size,v_call,d_call,cdr3_aa,cdr3_nt
TRBJ1-4,.,TRBV19,TRBD1,CASSMGGQGKEKLFF,TGTGCCAGTAGTATGGGGGGACAGGGGAAAGAAAAACTGTTTTTT
TRBJ1-2,once,TRBV27,.,CASSSQGRGYTF,TGTGCCAGCAGTTCACAGGGAAGGGGCTACACCTTC
TRBJ2-5,.,TRBV28,.,CASSAGGSPRGTQYF,TGTGCCAGCAGCGCTGGAGGCTCTCCCAGGGGGACCCAGTACTTC
TRBJ1-6,.,TRBV10-3,TRBD1,CAISESVQGDNSPLHF,TGTGCCATCAGTGAGTCAGTACAGGGGGATAATTCACCCCTCCACTTT
TRBJ2-2,.,TRBV2,TRBD1,CASSADRGRFATGELFF,TGTGCCAGCAGCGCAGACAGGGGGCGGTTCGCCACCGGGGAGCTGTTTTTT
TRBJ1-5,once,TRBV6-5,TRBD1,CASSTGGEQPQHF,TGTGCCAGCTCAACAGGGGGCGAACAGCCCCAGCATTTT
TRBJ2-3,.,TRBV5-1,.,CASSWRDSTDTQYF,TGCGCCAGCAGCTGGAGGGACAGCACAGATACGCAGTATTTT
TRBJ2-5,.,TRBV5-4,TRBD2,CASSPGTTRETQYF,TGTGCCAGCAGCCCAGGGACTACACGAGAGACCCAGTACTTC
TRBJ2-7,.,TRBV24-1,.,CATSDTGTTTYEQYF,TGTGCCACCAGTGATACCGGGACAACTACCTACGAGCAGTACTTC
TRBJ2-7,.,TRBV5-1,TRBD2,CASSETSGRGEQYF,TGCGCCAGCAGCGAGACTAGCGGGAGAGGCGAGCAGTACTTC
TRBJ2-5,.,TRBV12-3/TRBV12-4,.,CASSFDLRETQYF,TGTGCCAGCAGTTTCGACTTGAGAGAGACCCAGTACTTC
TRBJ2-1,.,TRBV7-3,.,CASSPQGFEQFF,TGTGCCAGCAGTCCGCAGGGGTTTGAGCAGTTCTTC
TRBJ2-7,few,TRBV3-1/TRBV3-2,TRBD2,CASSQNRLARIHEQYF,TGTGCCAGCAGCCAAAATCGACTAGCGAGAATCCACGAGCAGTACTTC
TRBJ2-7,.,TRBV11-1,.,CASSSLWGGEYEQYF,TGTGCCAGCAGCTCATTATGGGGCGGGGAGTACGAGCAGTACTTC
TRBJ2-1,once,TRBV12-5,TRBD2,CASGLQAGVGGSYNEQFF,TGTGCTAGTGGTTTGCAAGCGGGAGTGGGTGGATCCTACAATGAGCAGTTCTTC
TRBJ2-3,.,TRBV11-1,TRBD2,CASSVSGGTTDTQYF,TGTGCCAGCAGCGTTAGCGGGGGTACCACAGATACGCAGTATTTT
TRBJ2-5,.,TRBV5-4,.,CASSLVGVGETQYF,TGTGCCAGCAGCTTGGTGGGCGTGGGAGAGACCCAGTACTTC